This T cell receptor (beta chain) derives from a study of T-cell reconstitution after alpha-beta-depleted transplantation in children. The library targeted TCRbeta and was prepared with unique molecular identifiers. One entry per CDR3 protein results from TCRdb running MiXCR on the PCR reads. The top ten clones hold less than 25% of a sample with under 300,000 distinct CDR3 sequences, around 10% of them seen once. This clonotype showed up many times. The germline V and J ends were trimmed by 1 base and 5 bases, with 9 bases remaining between them. The CDR3 extends over 13 amino acids. Germline V gene data show CDR1 as SGHRS and CDR2 as YFSETQ.

Sample: peripheral blood, taken 180 days after TCRalphabeta/CD19-depleted stem cell transplant. This chain connects TRBV5-1 to TRBJ2-5, with a tentative D call TRBD2 (5 bases). This clonotype was obtained from a male patient aged 2-9 years who had a stem cell transplant for chronic granulomatous disease, so the T cells may come from the graft donor. The CDR3 nucleotides are TGCGCCAGCAGCTTGCCCAGCGGCGAGACCCAGTACTTC. Residues: CASSLPSGETQYF.